At least ten counts were recorded for the clone carrying this TCR beta chain. Its antigen is as yet unknown. This sample stems from a study of immune heterogeneity within non-small cell lung tumors. Study-level background: There was 1 tumor not otherwise specified, along with some 10 non-squamous carcinomas and several squamous cell carcinomas. General study points: The study found that local T-cell clonality correlated moderately but significantly with local tumor mutational burden (R about 0.37). Between individual patients, the high-frequency T-cell receptor beta clonotypes largely differed.

This CDR3 has 15 amino acids. V was clipped by 6 bases and J by 4 bases; unmatched bases: 9. Looked up from germline, CDR1 is MDHEN and CDR2 is SYDVKM. As template, the study used bulk tumor genomic DNA at roughly 600 ng per sample. Every primary tumor yielded several biopsies, spaced far apart, that were taken during surgery. The patients were newly diagnosed with non-small cell lung cancer, had not been treated, and had curative surgery. Donor patients had newly diagnosed non-small cell lung cancer and were having surgery with curative intent. Multiplex PCR with 32 V and 13 J primers amplified TCR beta CDR3. TCRdb called the multiplex PCR reads again in MiXCR, with one record for every CDR3 protein. The table shows around 5,000 distinct CDR3 sequences, with over 20% occurring only once.

This clonotype was sampled from a woman aged 55-69 years with non-small cell lung cancer. The chain uses TRBV28 and TRBJ2-5; 9 bases fit TRBD1. Sequencing was performed on lung tumor tissue. The CDR3: CASRTTGGDGETQYF. DNA for the CDR3: TGTGCCAGCAGGACCACAGGGGGCGATGGAGAGACCCAGTACTTC.